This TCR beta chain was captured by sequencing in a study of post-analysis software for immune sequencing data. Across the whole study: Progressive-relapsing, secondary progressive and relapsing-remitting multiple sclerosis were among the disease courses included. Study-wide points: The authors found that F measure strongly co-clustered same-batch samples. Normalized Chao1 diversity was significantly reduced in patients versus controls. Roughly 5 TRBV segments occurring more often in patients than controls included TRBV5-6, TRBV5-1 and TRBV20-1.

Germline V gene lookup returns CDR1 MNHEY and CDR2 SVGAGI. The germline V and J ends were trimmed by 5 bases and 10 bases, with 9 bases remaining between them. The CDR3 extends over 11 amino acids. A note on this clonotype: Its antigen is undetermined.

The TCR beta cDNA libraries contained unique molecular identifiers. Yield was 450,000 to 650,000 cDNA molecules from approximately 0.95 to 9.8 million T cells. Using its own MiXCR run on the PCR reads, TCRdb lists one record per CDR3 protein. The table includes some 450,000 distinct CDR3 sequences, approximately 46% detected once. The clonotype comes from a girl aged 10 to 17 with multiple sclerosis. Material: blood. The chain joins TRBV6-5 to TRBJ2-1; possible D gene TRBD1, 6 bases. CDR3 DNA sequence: TGTGCCAGCAGTACAGGGTGGGAGCAGTTCTTC. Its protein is CASSTGWEQFF.